This TCR beta chain is drawn from a study of T-cell reconstitution after alpha-beta-depleted transplantation in children (dated by TCRdb to the mid-2010s). Notes on the research overall: Using TCR repertoire profiling, the study followed T-cell immune reconstitution in a quantitative way in children after TCRalphabeta/CD19-depleted allogeneic hematopoietic cell transplantation.

In this sample, this clonotype turned up a few times. This clone's antigen is unknown. The sample holds no much larger clone one base away, and base qualities are not on file. The investigation overall reported the following: In some patients, high TCRbeta diversity at day 60 was attributed to recipient T cells and intrathymic progenitors that had survived conditioning. About two months after transplant, the apparently early recovery of alphabetaT-cell counts reportedly depended on just several hundred clones that had expanded rapidly and came from non-depleted graft cells. Over subsequent months, a decline in hyperexpanded clone frequencies was noted, and after one year, T-cell counts and TCRbeta diversity were mostly ascribed to newly produced T cells.

The treatment or condition label on this specimen signifies: allogeneic hematopoietic cell transplantation with graft depleted of TCRalphabeta T cells and CD19 B cells. TCRalphabeta/CD19-depleted allogeneic hematopoietic cell grafts were given to the transplant recipients, all of whom were children. Preparation of the library involved PCR. Sequencing used an Illumina HiSeq 2500. To normalize quantification of the TCRbeta repertoire, the TCR libraries were built with molecular barcoding that relied on unique molecular identifiers. TCRdb reran the public reads through fastp at Q25 and MiXCR, keeping productive beta chains. Rows matching on CDR3 protein sequence are summarized as one entry with the most common DNA and genes. For this sample the table gives roughly 300,000 distinct CDR3 sequences, of which about 9.9% were detected only once. The ten largest clones add up to roughly a quarter of the sample.

The material was peripheral blood, obtained 180 days after TCRalphabeta/CD19-depleted stem cell transplant. The receptor comes from a male patient between 2 and 10 years old who had a stem cell transplant for chronic granulomatous disease, so the T cells may come from the graft donor.

CDR3 loop: CASSPPPGQGHSPLHF. The bases are TGTGCCAGCAGCCCCCCCCCGGGACAGGGGCATTCACCCCTCCACTTT. The chain joins TRBV7-9 to TRBJ1-6, with 10 middle bases fitting TRBD1. CDR1 and CDR2, looked up from the germline V gene (reference sequence), are SEHNR and FQNEAQ. The germline V and J ends show losses of 5 bases and 8 bases respectively, and no gene match explains 9 bases of the junction. The CDR3 measures 16 amino acids from cysteine to phenylalanine. Only the CDR3 part of the read is kept: 48 bases, read in frame from the first base.